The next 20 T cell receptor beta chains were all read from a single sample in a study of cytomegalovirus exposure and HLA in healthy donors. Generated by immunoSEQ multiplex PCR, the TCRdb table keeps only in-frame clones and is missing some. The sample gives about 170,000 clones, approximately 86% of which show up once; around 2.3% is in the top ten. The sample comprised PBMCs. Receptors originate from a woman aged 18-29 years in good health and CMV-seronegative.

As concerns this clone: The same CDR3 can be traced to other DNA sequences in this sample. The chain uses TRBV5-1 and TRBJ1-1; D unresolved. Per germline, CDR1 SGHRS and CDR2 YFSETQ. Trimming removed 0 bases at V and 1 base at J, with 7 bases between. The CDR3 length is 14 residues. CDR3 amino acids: CASSLEAGNTEAFF. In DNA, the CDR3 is TGCGCCAGCAGCTTGGAGGCGGGGAACACTGAAGCTTTCTTT.

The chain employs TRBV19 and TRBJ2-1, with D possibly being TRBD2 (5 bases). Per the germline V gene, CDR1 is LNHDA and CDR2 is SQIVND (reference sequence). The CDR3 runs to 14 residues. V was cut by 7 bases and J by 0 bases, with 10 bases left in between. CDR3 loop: CASKRGGSYNEQFF. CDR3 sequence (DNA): TGTGCCAGTAAGCGCGGAGGCTCCTACAATGAGCAGTTCTTC.

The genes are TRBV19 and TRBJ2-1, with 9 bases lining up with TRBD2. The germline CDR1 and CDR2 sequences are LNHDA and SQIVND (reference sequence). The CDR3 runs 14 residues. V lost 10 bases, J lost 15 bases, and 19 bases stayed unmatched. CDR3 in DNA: TGTGCCACCCGTGAGCGGGGGGCGCAGGAAGGGGCGTTCTTC. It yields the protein CATRERGAQEGAFF.

The CDR3 DNA is TGCGCCAGCAGCCCACAGGGACAGCTGAACACTGAAGCTTTCTTT. Protein sequence: CASSPQGQLNTEAFF. The genes are TRBV4-1 and TRBJ1-1, with 7 positions matching TRBD1. Losses at the gene ends were 4 bases for V and 0 bases for J; bases not matched to a gene: 5. The CDR3 spans 15 residues. Germline V gives CDR1 MGHRA, CDR2 YSYEKL.

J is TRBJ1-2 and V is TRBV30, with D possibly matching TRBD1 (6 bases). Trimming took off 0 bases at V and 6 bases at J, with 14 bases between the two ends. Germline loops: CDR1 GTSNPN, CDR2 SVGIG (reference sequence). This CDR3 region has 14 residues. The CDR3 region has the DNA TGTGCCTGGAGTGTTACAGGGACTATTAATGGCTACACCTTC. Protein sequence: CAWSVTGTINGYTF. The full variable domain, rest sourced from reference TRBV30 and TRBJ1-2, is SQTIHQWPATLVQPVGSPLSLECTVEGTSNPNLYWYRQAAGRGLQLLFYSVGIGQISSEVPQNLSASRPQDRQFILSSKKLLLSDSGFYLCAWSVTGTINGYTFGSGTRLTVV.

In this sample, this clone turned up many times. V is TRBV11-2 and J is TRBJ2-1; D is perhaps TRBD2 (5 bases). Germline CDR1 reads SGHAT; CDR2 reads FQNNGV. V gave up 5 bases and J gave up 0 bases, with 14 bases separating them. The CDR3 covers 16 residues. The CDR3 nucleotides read TGTGCCAGCAGCGCCCGAGCGGACCACTCCTACAATGAGCAGTTCTTC. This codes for CASSARADHSYNEQFF.

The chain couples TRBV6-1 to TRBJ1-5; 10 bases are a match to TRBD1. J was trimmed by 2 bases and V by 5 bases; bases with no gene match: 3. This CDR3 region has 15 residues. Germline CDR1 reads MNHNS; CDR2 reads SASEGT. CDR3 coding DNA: TGTGCCAGCAGTTCCGGGACAGGGGGCAATCAGCCCCAGCATTTT. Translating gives CASSSGTGGNQPQHF.

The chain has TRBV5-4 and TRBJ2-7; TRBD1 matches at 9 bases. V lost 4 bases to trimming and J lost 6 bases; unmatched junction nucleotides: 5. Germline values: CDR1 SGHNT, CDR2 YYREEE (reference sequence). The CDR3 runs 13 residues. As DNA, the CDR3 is TGTGCCAGCAGCAGGGACAGGGCCGTCGAGCAGTACTTC. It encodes CASSRDRAVEQYF.

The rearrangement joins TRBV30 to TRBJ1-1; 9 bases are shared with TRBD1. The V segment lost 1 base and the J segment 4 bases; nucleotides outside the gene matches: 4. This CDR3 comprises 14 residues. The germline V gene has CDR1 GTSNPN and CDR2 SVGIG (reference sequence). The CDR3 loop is CAWSDTGGGTEAFF. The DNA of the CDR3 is TGTGCCTGGAGTGATACAGGGGGCGGCACTGAAGCTTTCTTT.

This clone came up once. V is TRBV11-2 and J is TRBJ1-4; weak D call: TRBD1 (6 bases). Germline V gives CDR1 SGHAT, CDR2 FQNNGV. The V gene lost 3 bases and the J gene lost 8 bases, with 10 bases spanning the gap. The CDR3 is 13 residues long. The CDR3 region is CASSLAGVEKLFF. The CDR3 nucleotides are TGTGCCAGCAGCTTGGCAGGGGTGGAAAAACTGTTTTTT.

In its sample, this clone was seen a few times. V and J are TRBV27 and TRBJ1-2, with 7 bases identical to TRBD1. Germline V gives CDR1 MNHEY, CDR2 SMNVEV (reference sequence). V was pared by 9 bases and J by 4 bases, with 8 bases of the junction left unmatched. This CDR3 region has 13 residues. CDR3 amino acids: CASSARDSYGYTF. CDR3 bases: TGTGCCAGTTCCGCCCGGGACAGCTATGGCTACACCTTC.

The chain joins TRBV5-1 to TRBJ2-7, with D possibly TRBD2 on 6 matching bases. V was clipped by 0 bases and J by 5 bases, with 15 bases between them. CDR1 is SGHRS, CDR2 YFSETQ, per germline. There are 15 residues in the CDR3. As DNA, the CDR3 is TGCGCCAGCAGCTTGGGGGGGGACCCCTTAAACGAGCAGTACTTC. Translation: CASSLGGDPLNEQYF.

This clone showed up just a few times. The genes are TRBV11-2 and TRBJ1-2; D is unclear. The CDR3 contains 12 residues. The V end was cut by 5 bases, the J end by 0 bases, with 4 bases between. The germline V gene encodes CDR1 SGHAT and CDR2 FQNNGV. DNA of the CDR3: TGTGCCAGCAGCCCCTCTAACTATGGCTACACCTTC. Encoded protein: CASSPSNYGYTF. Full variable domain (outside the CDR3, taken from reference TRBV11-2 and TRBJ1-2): EAGVAQSPRYKIIEKRQSVAFWCNPISGHATLYWYQQILGQGPKLLIQFQNNGVVDDSQLPKDRFSAERLKGVDSTLKIQPAKLEDSAVYLCASSPSNYGYTFGSGTRLTVV.

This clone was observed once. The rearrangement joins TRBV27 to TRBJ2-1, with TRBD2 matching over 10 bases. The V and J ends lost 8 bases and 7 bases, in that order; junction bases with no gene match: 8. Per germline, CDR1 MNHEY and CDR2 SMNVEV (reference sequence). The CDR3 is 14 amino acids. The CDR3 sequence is CASEGASGRNEQFF. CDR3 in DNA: TGTGCCAGCGAAGGCGCTAGCGGGAGAAATGAGCAGTTCTTC.

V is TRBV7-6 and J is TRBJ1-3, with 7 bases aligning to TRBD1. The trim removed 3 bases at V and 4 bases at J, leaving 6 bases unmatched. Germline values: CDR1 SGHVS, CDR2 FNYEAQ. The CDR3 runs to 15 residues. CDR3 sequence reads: CASSLTATGGNTIYF. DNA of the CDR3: TGTGCCAGCAGCTTGACCGCGACAGGGGGAAACACCATATATTTT.

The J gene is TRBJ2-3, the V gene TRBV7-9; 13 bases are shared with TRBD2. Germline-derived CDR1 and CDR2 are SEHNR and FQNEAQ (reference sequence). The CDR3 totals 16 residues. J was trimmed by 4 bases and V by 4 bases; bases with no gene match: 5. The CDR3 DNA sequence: TGTGCCAGCAGCTCGACTAGCGGGGGGATTTCAGATACGCAGTATTTT. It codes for CASSSTSGGISDTQYF.

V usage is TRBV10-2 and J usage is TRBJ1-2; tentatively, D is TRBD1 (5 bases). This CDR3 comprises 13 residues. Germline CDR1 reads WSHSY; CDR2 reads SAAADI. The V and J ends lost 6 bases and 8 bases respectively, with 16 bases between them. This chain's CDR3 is CASSPLQGGGYTF. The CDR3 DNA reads TGCGCCAGCAGCCCTCTCCAGGGCGGCGGCTACACCTTC.

The CDR3 loop is CASTQREPEQYF. The CDR3 region has the DNA TGTGCCAGCACCCAGAGGGAACCCGAGCAGTACTTC. The chain employs TRBV7-9 and TRBJ2-7; tentative D call: TRBD2 (5 bases). The CDR3 runs 12 residues. The V end was cut by 7 bases, the J end by 6 bases, with 13 bases between. Germline-derived CDR1 and CDR2 are SEHNR and FQNEAQ (reference sequence).

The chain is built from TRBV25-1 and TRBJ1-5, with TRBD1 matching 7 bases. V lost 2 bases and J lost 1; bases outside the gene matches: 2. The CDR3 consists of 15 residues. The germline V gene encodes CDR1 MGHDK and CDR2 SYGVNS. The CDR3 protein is CASSEPGGSNQPQHF. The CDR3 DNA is TGTGCCAGCAGTGAACCAGGGGGAAGCAATCAGCCCCAGCATTTT. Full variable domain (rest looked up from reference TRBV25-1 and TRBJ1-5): EADIYQTPRYLVIGTGKKITLECSQTMGHDKMYWYQQDPGMELHLIHYSYGVNSTEKGDLSSESTVSRIRTEHFPLTLESARPSHTSQYLCASSEPGGSNQPQHFGDGTRLSIL.

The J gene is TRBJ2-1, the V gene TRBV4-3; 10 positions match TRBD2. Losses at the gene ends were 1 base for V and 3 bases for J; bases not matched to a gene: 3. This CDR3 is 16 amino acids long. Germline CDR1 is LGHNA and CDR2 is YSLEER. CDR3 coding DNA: TGCGCCAGCAGCCAAGTCCTAGCGGGAGACTACAATGAGCAGTTCTTC. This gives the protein CASSQVLAGDYNEQFF.